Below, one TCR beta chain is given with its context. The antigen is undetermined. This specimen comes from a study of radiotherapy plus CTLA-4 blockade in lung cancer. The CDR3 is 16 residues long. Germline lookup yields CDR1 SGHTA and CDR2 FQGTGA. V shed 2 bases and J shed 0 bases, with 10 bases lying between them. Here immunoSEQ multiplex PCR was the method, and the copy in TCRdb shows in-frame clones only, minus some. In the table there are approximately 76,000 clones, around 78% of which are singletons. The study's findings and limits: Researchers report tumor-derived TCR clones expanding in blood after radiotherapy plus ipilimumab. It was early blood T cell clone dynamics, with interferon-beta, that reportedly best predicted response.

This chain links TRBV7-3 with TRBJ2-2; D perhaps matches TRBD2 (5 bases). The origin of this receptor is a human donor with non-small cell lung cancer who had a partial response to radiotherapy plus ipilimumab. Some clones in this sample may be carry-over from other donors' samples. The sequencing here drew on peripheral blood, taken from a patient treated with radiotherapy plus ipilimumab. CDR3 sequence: CASSLYPGTNTGELFF. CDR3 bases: TGTGCCAGCAGCTTATACCCGGGGACGAACACCGGGGAGCTGTTTTTT.